These 17 T cell receptor beta chains were all obtained from the same sample, sequenced in a study of radiotherapy plus CTLA-4 blockade in lung cancer. Sequenced by immunoSEQ multiplex PCR; TCRdb stores in-frame clones only, minus some. Of about 53,000 clones in the sample, roughly 81% were seen once. The sequencing used peripheral blood, collected from a patient treated with radiotherapy plus ipilimumab. Source of these receptors: a human donor with non-small cell lung cancer whose response to radiotherapy plus ipilimumab could not be evaluated.

This chain joins TRBV7-2 and TRBJ2-7, with 8 nucleotides matching TRBD2. CDR1 SGHTA and CDR2 FQGNSA come from the germline V gene. The CDR3 consists of 14 residues. Trimming removed 5 bases from V and 4 bases from J; junction bases left unmatched: 7. CDR3 region: CASSPPGLAYEQYF. The CDR3 DNA follows: TGTGCCAGCAGCCCACCCGGACTAGCTTACGAGCAGTACTTC.

V usage is TRBV27 and J usage is TRBJ1-2; D is ambiguous. Trimming left V 6 bases short and J 8 bases short, with 16 bases between. CDR3 length equals 13 residues. Germline values: CDR1 MNHEY, CDR2 SMNVEV (reference sequence). CDR3 in DNA: TGTGCCAGCAGCGGAGCGGTGGATAAAGGCTACACCTTC. It encodes CASSGAVDKGYTF.

V is TRBV19 and J is TRBJ1-3, with a possible D match to TRBD1 (5 bases). The CDR3 has 16 residues. CDR1 LNHDA and CDR2 SQIVND come from the germline V gene (reference sequence). Trimming shortened V by 4 bases and J by 0 bases, and 13 bases separated the two germline ends. CDR3: CASSTGGTVSGNTIYF. The CDR3 DNA reads TGTGCCAGTAGTACCGGAGGGACCGTCTCTGGAAACACCATATATTTT.

CDR3 sequence (DNA): TGTGCCAGCAGATCTAGCCTTTTCTACAATGAGCAGTTCTTC. Its translation: CASRSSLFYNEQFF. This chain joins TRBV6-1 and TRBJ2-1, with TRBD2 as a possible D gene (5 bases). Between the trimmed V and J ends, which lost 6 bases and 3 bases, there was a span of 12 bases. This CDR3 is built from 14 residues. Germline values: CDR1 MNHNS, CDR2 SASEGT.

The V gene is TRBV6-5, the J gene TRBJ2-1; 7 nucleotides line up with TRBD1. CDR3 length: 13 residues. The V segment lost 4 bases and the J segment 10 bases; nucleotides outside the gene matches: 7. Germline-derived CDR1 and CDR2 are MNHEY and SVGAGI. Here the CDR3 reads CASSSLDRVEQFF. In nucleotides, the CDR3 is TGTGCCAGCAGTTCCCTCGACAGGGTGGAGCAGTTCTTC.

V usage is TRBV21-1 and J usage is TRBJ1-1. TRBV21-1 is a pseudogene. The CDR3 spans 15 residues. As DNA, the CDR3 is TGTGCCAGCAGCAAAGAGGGAGACGCTAACACTGAAGCTTTCTTT. This translates into CASSKEGDANTEAFF.

Worth noting for this clone: One end of the junction fails to match germline, which may point to a read error. V usage is TRBV19 and J usage is TRBJ1-2; 10 bases match TRBD1. The germline gives CDR1 LNHDA, CDR2 SQIVND (reference sequence). The CDR3 covers 13 residues. CDR3 region: CASSVDRGRDYTF. Here the CDR3 DNA reads TGTGCCAGTAGTGTAGACAGGGGGCGCGACTACACCTTC.

The chain has TRBV7-2 and TRBJ1-5; 8 nucleotides agree with TRBD1. Germline trimming cut 6 bases from V and 0 bases from J; bases unmatched to any gene: 4. This CDR3 is built from 15 residues. Germline CDR1 SGHTA, CDR2 FQGNSA. The CDR3 DNA sequence: TGTGCCAGCAGACCAGGGGGCTTTAGCAATCAGCCCCAGCATTTT. It is translated as CASRPGGFSNQPQHF.

There are a few counts of this clone. The chain links TRBV28 to TRBJ2-7, with 10 bases fitting TRBD1. The J segment lost 12 bases and the V segment lost 6 bases, leaving 14 bases of the junction unmatched. Germline V gene lookup returns CDR1 MDHEN and CDR2 SYDVKM. CDR3 length: 14 amino acids. In nucleotides, the CDR3 is TGTGCCAGCAGACCGACAGGGGGCACGATCTATATGTACTTC. Protein sequence: CASRPTGGTIYMYF.

This clone has a handful of counts. This sequence joins TRBV6-9 and TRBJ1-5, with D perhaps TRBD1 (5 bases). Germline lookup yields CDR1 MNHGY and CDR2 SVAAGI. The V end was cut by 6 bases, the J end by 5 bases, with 8 bases between. This CDR3 contains 12 residues. The CDR3 region is CASRQGYQPQHF. CDR3 sequence (DNA): TGTGCCAGCAGGCAGGGATATCAGCCCCAGCATTTT.

The genes are TRBV7-2 and TRBJ1-5; unclear D gene. The CDR3 length is 14 residues. Germline CDR1 SGHTA, CDR2 FQGNSA. Trimming shortened V by 5 bases and J by 1 base, and 9 bases separated the two germline ends. CDR3 protein: CASSVQRSNQPQHF. The CDR3 DNA sequence: TGTGCCAGCAGCGTACAAAGAAGCAATCAGCCCCAGCATTTT.

This clone appeared a single time. The chain links TRBV4-1 to TRBJ1-2; the D is unclear. This CDR3 contains 14 residues. V dropped 2 bases and J dropped 4 bases, with 11 bases sitting between them. Germline loops: CDR1 MGHRA, CDR2 YSYEKL. The chain's CDR3 is CASSQFAGTYGYTF. The CDR3 DNA reads TGCGCCAGCAGCCAATTTGCAGGCACCTATGGCTACACCTTC.

The rearrangement links TRBV4-1 to TRBJ2-5, with a possible D match to TRBD1 (5 bases). Trimming removed 2 bases at V and 5 bases at J, with 9 bases between. Germline-derived CDR1 and CDR2 are MGHRA and YSYEKL. This CDR3 is built from 13 residues. CDR3 residues: CASSQNRLETQYF. CDR3 in DNA: TGCGCCAGCAGCCAAAACAGGCTGGAGACCCAGTACTTC.

J is TRBJ2-5 and V is TRBV27; 9 positions agree with TRBD2. Germline V gene data show CDR1 as MNHEY and CDR2 as SMNVEV (reference sequence). The CDR3 spans 16 residues. Unmatched junction bases numbered 12, after V lost 5 bases and J lost 5 bases. This CDR3 is CASSPAGGAIWETQYF. CDR3 coding DNA: TGTGCCAGCAGTCCAGCGGGAGGCGCTATCTGGGAGACCCAGTACTTC.

V is TRBV4-3 and J is TRBJ2-2; 11 bases map to TRBD2. Germline V gene data show CDR1 as LGHNA and CDR2 as YSLEER. The CDR3 length is 16 residues. J was trimmed by 7 bases and V by 1 base; bases with no gene match: 5. CDR3 loop: CASSQGASGRFGELFF. As DNA, the CDR3 is TGCGCCAGCAGCCAAGGGGCTAGCGGGAGGTTCGGGGAGCTGTTTTTT.

This chain connects TRBV28 to TRBJ1-1; 9 nucleotides match TRBD1. The germline V gene encodes CDR1 MDHEN and CDR2 SYDVKM. V shed 8 bases and J 4 bases; nucleotides not matched to a gene: 8. The CDR3 runs to 14 residues. CDR3 sequence (DNA): TGTGCCAGCTGGGACAGGGCCTTTCGCACTGAAGCTTTCTTT. Protein product: CASWDRAFRTEAFF.

The gene calls are TRBV5-1 and TRBJ1-2; 11 bases align to TRBD1. The CDR3 has 15 residues. Trimming removed 0 bases from V and 5 bases from J; junction bases left unmatched: 3. From germline, CDR1 is SGHRS and CDR2 YFSETQ. DNA for the CDR3: TGCGCCAGCAGCTTGGGGACAGGGGGCTGGTATGGCTACACCTTC. This translates into CASSLGTGGWYGYTF.